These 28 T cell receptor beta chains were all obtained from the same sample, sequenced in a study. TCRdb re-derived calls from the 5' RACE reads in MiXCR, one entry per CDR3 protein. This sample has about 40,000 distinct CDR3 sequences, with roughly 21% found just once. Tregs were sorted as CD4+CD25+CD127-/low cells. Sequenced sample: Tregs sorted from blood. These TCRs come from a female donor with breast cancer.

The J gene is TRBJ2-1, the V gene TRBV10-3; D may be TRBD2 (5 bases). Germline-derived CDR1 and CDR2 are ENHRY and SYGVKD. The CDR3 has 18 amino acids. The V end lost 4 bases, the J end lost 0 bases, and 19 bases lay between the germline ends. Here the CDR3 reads CAISGPSSHLSSYNEQFF. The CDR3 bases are TGTGCCATCAGTGGGCCTAGCAGCCACCTCAGCTCCTACAATGAGCAGTTCTTC.

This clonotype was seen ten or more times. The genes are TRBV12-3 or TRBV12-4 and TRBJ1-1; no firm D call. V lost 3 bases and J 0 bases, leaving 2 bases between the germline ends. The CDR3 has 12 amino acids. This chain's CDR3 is CASSLMNTEAFF. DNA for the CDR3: TGTGCCAGCAGTTTGATGAACACTGAAGCTTTCTTT.

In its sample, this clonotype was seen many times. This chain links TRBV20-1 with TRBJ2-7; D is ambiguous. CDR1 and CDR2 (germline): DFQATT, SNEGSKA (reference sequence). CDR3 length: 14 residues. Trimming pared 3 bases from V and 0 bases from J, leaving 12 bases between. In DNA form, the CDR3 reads TGCAGTGCTAGTCCTGGGCCAATCTCCTACGAGCAGTACTTC. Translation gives CSASPGPISYEQYF.

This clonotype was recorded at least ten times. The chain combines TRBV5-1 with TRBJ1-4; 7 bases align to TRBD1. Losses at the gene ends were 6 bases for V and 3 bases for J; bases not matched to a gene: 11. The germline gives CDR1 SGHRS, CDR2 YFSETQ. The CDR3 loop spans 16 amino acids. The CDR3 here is CASKTSYRGSNEKLFF. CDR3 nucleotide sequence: TGCGCCAGCAAGACTTCATACAGGGGATCTAATGAAAAACTGTTTTTT. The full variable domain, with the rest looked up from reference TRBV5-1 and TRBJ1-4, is KAGVTQTPRYLIKTRGQQVTLSCSPISGHRSVSWYQQTPGQGLQFLFEYFSETQRNKGNFPGRFSGRQFSNSRSEMNVSTLELGDSALYLCASKTSYRGSNEKLFFGSGTQLSVL.

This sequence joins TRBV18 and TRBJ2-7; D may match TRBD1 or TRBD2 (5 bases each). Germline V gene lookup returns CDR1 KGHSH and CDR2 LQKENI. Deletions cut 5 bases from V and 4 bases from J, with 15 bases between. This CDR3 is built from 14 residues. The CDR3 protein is CASSKGRESYEQYF. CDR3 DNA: TGTGCCAGCTCAAAGGGACGCGAGTCGTACGAGCAGTACTTC.

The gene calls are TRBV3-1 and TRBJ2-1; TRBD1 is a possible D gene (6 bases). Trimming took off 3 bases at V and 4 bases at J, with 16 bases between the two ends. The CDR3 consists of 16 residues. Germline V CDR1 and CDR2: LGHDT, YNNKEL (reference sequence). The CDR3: CASSQHQGSQYNEQFF. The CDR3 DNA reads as TGTGCCAGCAGCCAGCACCAGGGGTCACAGTACAATGAGCAGTTCTTC.

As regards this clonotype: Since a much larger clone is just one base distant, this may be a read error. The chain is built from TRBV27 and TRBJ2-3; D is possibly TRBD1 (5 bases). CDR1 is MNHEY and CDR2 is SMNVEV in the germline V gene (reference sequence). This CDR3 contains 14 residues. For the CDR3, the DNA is TGTGCCAGCAGTTGGGGTAGCAGGGCAGATGCGCAGTATTTT. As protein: CASSWGSRADAQYF.

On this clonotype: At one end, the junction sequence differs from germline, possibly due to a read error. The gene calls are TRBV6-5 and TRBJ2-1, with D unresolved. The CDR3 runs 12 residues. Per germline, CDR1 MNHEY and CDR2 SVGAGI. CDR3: CAGRHQSNEQFF. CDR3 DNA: TGTGCCGGCAGGCACCAAAGCAATGAGCAGTTCTTC.

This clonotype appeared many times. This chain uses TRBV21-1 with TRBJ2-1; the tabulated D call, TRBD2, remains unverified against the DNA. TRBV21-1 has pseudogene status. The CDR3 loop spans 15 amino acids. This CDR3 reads CASSNPGLSPNEQFF. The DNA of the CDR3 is TGTGCCAGCAGCAACCCGGGACTATCCCCCAATGAGCAGTTCTTC.

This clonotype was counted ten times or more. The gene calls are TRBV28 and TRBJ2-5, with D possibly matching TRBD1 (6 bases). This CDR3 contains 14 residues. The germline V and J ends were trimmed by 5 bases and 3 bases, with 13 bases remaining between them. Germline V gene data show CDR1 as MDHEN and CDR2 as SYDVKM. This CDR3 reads CASSATDRKETQYF. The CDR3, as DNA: TGTGCCAGCAGTGCCACGGACAGAAAAGAGACCCAGTACTTC.

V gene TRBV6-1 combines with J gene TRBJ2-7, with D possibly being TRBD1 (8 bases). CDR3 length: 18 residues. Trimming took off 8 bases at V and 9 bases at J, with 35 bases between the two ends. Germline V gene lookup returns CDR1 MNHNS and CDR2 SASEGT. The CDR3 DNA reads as TGTGCCAGCTTGGGGGGGGGACAGGTAAGCTTCCTACGAGCTGCGCAGTACTTC. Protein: CASLGGGQVSFLRAAQYF.

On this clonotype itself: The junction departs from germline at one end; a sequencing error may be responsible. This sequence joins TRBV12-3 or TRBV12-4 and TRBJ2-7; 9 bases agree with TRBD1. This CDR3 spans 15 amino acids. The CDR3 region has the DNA TGTGCCAGCAGTAGGGGTTCGGACAGGGGCTACGGGCAGTACTTC. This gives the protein CASSRGSDRGYGQYF.

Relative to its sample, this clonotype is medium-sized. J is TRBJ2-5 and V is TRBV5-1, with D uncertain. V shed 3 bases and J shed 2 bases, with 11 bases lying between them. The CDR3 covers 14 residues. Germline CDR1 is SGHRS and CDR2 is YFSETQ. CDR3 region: CASSSVGFQETQYF. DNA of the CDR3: TGCGCCAGCAGCTCCGTGGGATTTCAAGAGACCCAGTACTTC.

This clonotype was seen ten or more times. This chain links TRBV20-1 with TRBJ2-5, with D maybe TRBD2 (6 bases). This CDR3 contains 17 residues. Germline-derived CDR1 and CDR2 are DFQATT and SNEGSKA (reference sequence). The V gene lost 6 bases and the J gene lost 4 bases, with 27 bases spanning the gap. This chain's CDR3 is CSARGLSHGEVGETQYF. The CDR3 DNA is TGCAGTGCCCGGGGGTTGTCACACGGGGAGGTCGGAGAGACCCAGTACTTC.

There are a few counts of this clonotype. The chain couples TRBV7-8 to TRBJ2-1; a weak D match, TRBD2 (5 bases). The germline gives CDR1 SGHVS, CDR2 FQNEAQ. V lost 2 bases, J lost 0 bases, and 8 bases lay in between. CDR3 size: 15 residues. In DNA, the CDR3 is TGTGCCAGCAGCTTAAGAGCGGCCTCCTACAATGAGCAGTTCTTC. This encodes CASSLRAASYNEQFF.

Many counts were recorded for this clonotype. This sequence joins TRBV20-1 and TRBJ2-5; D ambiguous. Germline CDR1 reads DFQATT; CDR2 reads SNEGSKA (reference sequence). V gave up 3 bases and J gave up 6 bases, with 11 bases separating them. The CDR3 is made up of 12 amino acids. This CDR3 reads CSASRPEQTQYF. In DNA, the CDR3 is TGCAGTGCTAGTCGGCCTGAACAGACCCAGTACTTC.

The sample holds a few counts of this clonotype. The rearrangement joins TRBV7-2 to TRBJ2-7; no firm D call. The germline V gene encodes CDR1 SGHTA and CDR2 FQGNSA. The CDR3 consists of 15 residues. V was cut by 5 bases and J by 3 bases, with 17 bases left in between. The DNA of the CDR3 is TGTGCCAGCAGCCCCGGGTCCTTTGGCGGCTACGAGCAGTACTTC. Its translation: CASSPGSFGGYEQYF.

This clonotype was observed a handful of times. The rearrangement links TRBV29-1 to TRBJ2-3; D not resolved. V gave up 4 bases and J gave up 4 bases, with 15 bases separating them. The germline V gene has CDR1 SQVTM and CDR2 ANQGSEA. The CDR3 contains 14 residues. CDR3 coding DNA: TGCAGCGTTGTGAAGTACGCTGGTTCAGATACGCAGTATTTT. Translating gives CSVVKYAGSDTQYF.

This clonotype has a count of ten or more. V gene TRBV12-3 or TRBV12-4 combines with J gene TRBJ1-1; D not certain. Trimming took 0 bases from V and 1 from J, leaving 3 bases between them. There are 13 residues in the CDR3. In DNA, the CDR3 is TGTGCCAGCAGTTTAGCCTGGAACACTGAAGCTTTCTTT. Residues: CASSLAWNTEAFF.

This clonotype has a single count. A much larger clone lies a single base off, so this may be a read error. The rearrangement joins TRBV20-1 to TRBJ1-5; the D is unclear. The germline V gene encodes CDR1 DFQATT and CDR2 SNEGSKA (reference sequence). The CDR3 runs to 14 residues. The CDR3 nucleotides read TGCGGTGCTAGAGATATGGTAACAGATCAGCCCCAGCATTTT. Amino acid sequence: CGARDMVTDQPQHF.

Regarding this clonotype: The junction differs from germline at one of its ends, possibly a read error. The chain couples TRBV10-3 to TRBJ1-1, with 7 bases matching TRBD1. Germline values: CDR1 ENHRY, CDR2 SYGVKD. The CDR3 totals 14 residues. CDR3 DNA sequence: TGTGCCGTCAGTGAGGGACAGTTCTACACTGAAGCTTTCTTT. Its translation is CAVSEGQFYTEAFF.

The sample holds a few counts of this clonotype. The CDR3 coding sequence is TGCGCCAGCAGCCAAGTCGTACGGGGGCGGGACGAGCAGTACTTC. Amino acid sequence: CASSQVVRGRDEQYF. This rearrangement joins TRBV4-1 to TRBJ2-7; D assignment may be TRBD1 or TRBD2 (6 bases each). Per germline, CDR1 MGHRA and CDR2 YSYEKL. This CDR3 is built from 15 residues. Trimming cost V 1 base and J 5 bases, with 15 bases left between them.

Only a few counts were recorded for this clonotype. In DNA form, the CDR3 reads TGTGCCAGCAGCCGGGACTGGGAGCAGTACTTC. This codes for CASSRDWEQYF. The chain has TRBV9 and TRBJ2-7, with D tentatively TRBD2 (6 bases). Trimming took 4 bases from V and 7 from J, leaving 9 bases between them. The CDR3 contains 11 residues. Germline V CDR1 and CDR2: SGDLS, YYNGEE.

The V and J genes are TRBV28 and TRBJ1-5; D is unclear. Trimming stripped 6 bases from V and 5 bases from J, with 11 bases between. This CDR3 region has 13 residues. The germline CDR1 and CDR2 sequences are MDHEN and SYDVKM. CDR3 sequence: CASRDTEDQPQHF. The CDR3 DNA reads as TGTGCCAGCAGAGATACTGAGGATCAGCCCCAGCATTTT.

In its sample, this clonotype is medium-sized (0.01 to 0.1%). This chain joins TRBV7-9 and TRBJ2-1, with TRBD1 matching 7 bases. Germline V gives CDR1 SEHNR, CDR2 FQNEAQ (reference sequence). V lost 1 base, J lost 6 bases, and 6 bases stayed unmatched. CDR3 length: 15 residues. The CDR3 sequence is CASSLGFNRGNEQFF. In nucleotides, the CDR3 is TGTGCCAGCAGCTTAGGGTTCAACAGGGGCAATGAGCAGTTCTTC.

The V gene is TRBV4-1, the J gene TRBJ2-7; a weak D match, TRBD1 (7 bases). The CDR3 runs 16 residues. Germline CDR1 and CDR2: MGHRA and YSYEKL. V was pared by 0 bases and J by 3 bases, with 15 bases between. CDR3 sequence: CASSQEDGTAGYEQYF. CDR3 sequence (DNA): TGCGCCAGCAGCCAAGAGGACGGGACAGCGGGCTACGAGCAGTACTTC.

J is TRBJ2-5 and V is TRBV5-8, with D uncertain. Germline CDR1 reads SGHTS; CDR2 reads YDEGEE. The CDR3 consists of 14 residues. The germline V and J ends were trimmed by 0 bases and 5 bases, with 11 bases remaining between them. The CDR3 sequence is CASSLVSQPETQYF. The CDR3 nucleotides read TGTGCCAGCAGCTTGGTTTCGCAGCCGGAGACCCAGTACTTC. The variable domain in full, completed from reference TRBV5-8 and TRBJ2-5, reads EAGVTQSPTHLIKTRGQQATLRCSPISGHTSVYWYQQALGLGLQFLLWYDEGEERNRGNFPPRFSGRQFPNYSSELNVNALELEDSALYLCASSLVSQPETQYFGPGTRLLVL.

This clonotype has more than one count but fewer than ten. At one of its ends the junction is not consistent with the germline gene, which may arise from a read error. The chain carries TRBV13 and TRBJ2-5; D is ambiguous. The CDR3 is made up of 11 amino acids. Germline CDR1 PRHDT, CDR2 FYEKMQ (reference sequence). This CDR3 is CASSFQEAQYF. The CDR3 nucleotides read TGTGCCAGCAGCTTCCAAGAGGCCCAGTACTTC. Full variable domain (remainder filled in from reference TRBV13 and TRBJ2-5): AAGVIQSPRHLIKEKRETATLKCYPIPRHDTVYWYQQGPGQDPQFLISFYEKMQSDKGSIPDRFSAQQFSDYHSELNMSSLELGDSALYFCASSFQEAQYFGPGTRLLVL.